This T cell receptor (beta chain) is drawn from a study of shared clonotypes between healthy human individuals. Germline V CDR1 and CDR2: SQVTM, ANQGSEA. The CDR3 has 13 residues. J lost 5 bases, V lost 5 bases, and 8 bases had no gene match. Data came from immunoSEQ multiplex PCR; TCRdb stores just in-frame clones and leaves some out. The sample carries roughly 1 million clones, about four fifths recorded once. The genes are TRBV29-1 and TRBJ2-7; 8 nucleotides line up with TRBD1. The sample comprised memory CD4+ T cells from PBMCs. As for subset: CD45RA-negative fraction. This clonotype was sampled from a man younger than 35 in good health. Some clones in this sample may be carry-over from other donors' samples. The CDR3 sequence: CSVTQGALDEQYF. As DNA, the CDR3 is TGCAGCGTTACGCAGGGGGCCTTGGACGAGCAGTACTTC.